The 27 T cell receptor beta chains below all came from one sample that was sequenced in a study of blood T cell repertoires in COVID-19. TCRdb's copy holds only in-frame clones and misses some; the assay was immunoSEQ multiplex PCR. The table lists under 250,000 clones, around 83% of them singletons, with 7% to 10% in the top ten. Input material: peripheral blood. The receptors derive from a woman aged 45-65 years with acute or convalescent COVID-19.

This sequence joins TRBV7-2 and TRBJ2-3; 11 nucleotides align to TRBD2. CDR1 SGHTA and CDR2 FQGNSA come from the germline V gene. V was pared by 5 bases and J by 7 bases, with 5 bases of the junction left unmatched. The length of the CDR3 is 14 residues. The CDR3 sequence: CASSTVAGGNTQYF. CDR3 bases: TGTGCCAGCAGCACAGTAGCGGGAGGGAATACGCAGTATTTT.

Only one count was recorded for this clone. Written as DNA, the CDR3 is TGTGCCAGCAGCTTCTACTTGACAGGGGCAGGGACAGATACGCAGTATTTT. It translates to CASSFYLTGAGTDTQYF. This sequence joins TRBV7-6 and TRBJ2-3, with 8 bases fitting TRBD1. CDR1 is SGHVS and CDR2 is FNYEAQ in the germline V gene. J gave up 3 bases and V 3 bases, and 11 bases lay outside the gene matches. The CDR3 has 17 residues.

The V and J genes are TRBV18 and TRBJ2-1, with D unclear. CDR1 and CDR2 from the germline V gene are KGHSH and LQKENI. V lost 6 bases, J lost 1 base, and 7 bases lay in between. This CDR3 region has 13 residues. CDR3 protein: CASSSPSYNEQFF. Written as DNA, the CDR3 is TGTGCCAGCTCGTCTCCTTCCTACAATGAGCAGTTCTTC.

The table lists this clone with a count of one. V and J are TRBV11-3 and TRBJ2-3; a weak D match, TRBD2 (6 bases). CDR1 is SGHNT, CDR2 YENEEA, per germline. The CDR3 is made up of 14 amino acids. The V and J ends lost 5 bases and 0 bases respectively, with 9 bases between them. The CDR3 bases are TGTGCCAGCAGCAAAAGCGGGAGCACAGATACGCAGTATTTT. This encodes CASSKSGSTDTQYF. Drawing the rest from reference TRBV11-3 and TRBJ2-3, the complete variable domain is EAGVVQSPRYKIIEKKQPVAFWCNPISGHNTLYWYLQNLGQGPELLIRYENEEAVDDSQLPKDRFSAERLKGVDSTLKIQPAELGDSAVYLCASSKSGSTDTQYFGPGTRLTVL.

This clone was observed a handful of times. The genes are TRBV28 and TRBJ1-5; no clear D. The CDR3 covers 13 residues. Germline V lookup: CDR1 MDHEN, CDR2 SYDVKM. With 6 bases removed from V and 4 bases from J, the gap between germline ends came to 10 bases. CDR3 DNA sequence: TGTGCCAGCAGGGAGGACGGTAATCAGCCCCAGCATTTT. Protein sequence: CASREDGNQPQHF.

The rearrangement links TRBV24-1 to TRBJ2-3; D possibly corresponds to TRBD1 (6 bases). Per the germline V gene, CDR1 is KGHDR and CDR2 is SFDVKD. Trimming pared 4 bases from V and 3 bases from J, leaving 19 bases between. The CDR3 runs to 17 residues. CDR3 sequence reads: CATSDPLGQGVTDTQYF. The CDR3 DNA reads TGTGCCACCAGTGACCCGTTGGGACAAGGAGTAACAGATACGCAGTATTTT.

The chain carries TRBV29-1 and TRBJ2-5; 12 bases fit TRBD2. The junction had 8 bases not matched to a gene; V was cut back by 7 bases and J by 2 bases. The CDR3 has 15 residues. Germline CDR1 is SQVTM and CDR2 is ANQGSEA. CDR3 coding DNA: TGCAGCGCCGATGGACTAGCGGGGATTCAAGAGACCCAGTACTTC. This gives the protein CSADGLAGIQETQYF.

V is TRBV3-1 (or the pseudogene TRBV3-2) and J is TRBJ2-1; D call uncertain. In germline, CDR1 is LGHDT, CDR2 YNNKEL (reference sequence). V lost 0 bases and J lost 8, with 20 bases in between. The length of the CDR3 is 17 residues. In DNA, the CDR3 is TGTGCCAGCAGCCAAGATTTAGTTAGAGAGCTGGGCGATGAGCAGTTCTTC. Its translation is CASSQDLVRELGDEQFF.

This clone has only a few counts. The chain carries TRBV5-1 and TRBJ2-3, with 10 nucleotides matching TRBD2. Germline V gene data show CDR1 as SGHRS and CDR2 as YFSETQ. The V segment lost 6 bases and the J segment 6 bases; nucleotides outside the gene matches: 7. The CDR3 has 14 amino acids. CDR3 amino acids: CASTLAGVGDTQYF. As DNA, the CDR3 is TGCGCCAGCACCCTAGCGGGAGTCGGGGATACGCAGTATTTT. The full variable domain, in which reference TRBV5-1 and TRBJ2-3 provide the parts outside the CDR3, is KAGVTQTPRYLIKTRGQQVTLSCSPISGHRSVSWYQQTPGQGLQFLFEYFSETQRNKGNFPGRFSGRQFSNSRSEMNVSTLELGDSALYLCASTLAGVGDTQYFGPGTRLTVL.

The CDR3 is CASSTPNRGPDSNTGELFF. Here the CDR3 DNA reads TGCGCCAGCAGCACGCCTAACAGGGGGCCGGATTCGAACACCGGGGAGCTGTTTTTT. V usage is TRBV4-1 and J usage is TRBJ2-2, with TRBD1 identical over 9 bases. Germline CDR1 reads MGHRA; CDR2 reads YSYEKL. The J segment lost 0 bases and the V segment lost 5 bases, leaving 13 bases of the junction unmatched. This CDR3 has 19 residues.

The chain is built from TRBV27 and TRBJ2-5; no definite D call. CDR1 and CDR2 (germline): MNHEY, SMNVEV (reference sequence). Trimming left V 5 bases short and J 2 bases short, with 9 bases between. The CDR3 sequence is 13 residues long. The CDR3 DNA sequence: TGTGCCAGCAGTCCCCGGGTTCAAGAGACCCAGTACTTC. Its translation: CASSPRVQETQYF.

The chain uses TRBV6-1 and TRBJ2-1; 11 nucleotides align to TRBD2. The CDR3 length is 16 residues. Trimming took 3 bases from V and 7 from J; bases not matched to a gene: 8. Germline lookup yields CDR1 MNHNS and CDR2 SASEGT. DNA of the CDR3: TGTGCCAGCAGTGATCCGGGACTAGCGGCGATTAATGAGCAGTTCTTC. The encoded protein is CASSDPGLAAINEQFF.

V and J are TRBV27 and TRBJ1-5; D not resolved. The germline CDR1 and CDR2 sequences are MNHEY and SMNVEV (reference sequence). Trimming removed 5 bases from V and 1 base from J, with 15 bases in between. The length of the CDR3 is 16 residues. The DNA for the CDR3 is TGTGCCAGCAGTACCTACCTCGGGATCAGCAATCAGCCCCAGCATTTT. Amino acid sequence: CASSTYLGISNQPQHF.

The chain carries TRBV10-3 and TRBJ2-7; a weak D match, TRBD2 (5 bases). Deletions cut 8 bases from V and 2 bases from J, with 13 bases between. There are 13 residues in the CDR3. From germline, CDR1 is ENHRY and CDR2 SYGVKD. The CDR3 bases are TGTGCCATCCGAGAGGGCAGTCCCTACGAGCAGTACTTC. Translating it yields CAIREGSPYEQYF.

This clone was counted a single time. The gene calls are TRBV3-1 (or the pseudogene TRBV3-2) and TRBJ2-7; 8 nucleotides line up with TRBD1. The CDR3 extends over 15 amino acids. Germline CDR1 and CDR2: LGHDT and YNNKEL (reference sequence). V shed 1 base and J 1 base; nucleotides not matched to a gene: 3. As DNA, the CDR3 is TGTGCCAGCAGCCAAGGGACAGGGACTTCCTACGAGCAGTACTTC. This encodes CASSQGTGTSYEQYF.

This clone turned up a few times. The chain combines TRBV18 with TRBJ2-2, with a tentative D call TRBD1 (5 bases). V shed 2 bases and J shed 5 bases, with 9 bases lying between them. This CDR3 spans 14 amino acids. CDR1 and CDR2 from the germline V gene are KGHSH and LQKENI. The DNA of the CDR3 is TGTGCCAGCTCACCAGACAGATTTACCGGGGAGCTGTTTTTT. It translates to CASSPDRFTGELFF.

The chain uses TRBV19 and TRBJ1-2; D not resolved. Germline V gene lookup returns CDR1 LNHDA and CDR2 SQIVND (reference sequence). The CDR3 loop spans 16 amino acids. With 7 bases removed from V and 6 bases from J, the gap between germline ends came to 24 bases. CDR3 DNA sequence: TGTGCCAGTACCCTAATGTCGGGGAACAGCGGAAATGGCTACACCTTC. Amino acid sequence: CASTLMSGNSGNGYTF.

This clone has a single count. The chain couples TRBV24-1 to TRBJ2-2; weak D call: TRBD1 (5 bases). Trimming took off 4 bases at V and 3 bases at J, with 11 bases between the two ends. CDR1 and CDR2 from the germline V gene are KGHDR and SFDVKD. CDR3 length: 15 amino acids. The CDR3 spells CATSELTEDTGELFF. The DNA of the CDR3 is TGTGCCACCAGTGAGCTGACAGAGGACACCGGGGAGCTGTTTTTT.

The rearrangement uses TRBV11-2 and TRBJ1-2; 9 bases align to TRBD1. CDR3 size: 16 residues. The junction had 8 bases not matched to a gene; V was cut back by 5 bases and J by 1 base. From germline, CDR1 is SGHAT and CDR2 FQNNGV. CDR3 nucleotides: TGTGCCAGCAGCCAAACCGGGACAGGGTATAACTATGGCTACACCTTC. Its translation: CASSQTGTGYNYGYTF.

The J gene is TRBJ1-3, the V gene TRBV24-1, with 8 nucleotides matching TRBD1. Germline CDR1 KGHDR, CDR2 SFDVKD. Germline trimming cut 6 bases from V and 4 bases from J; bases unmatched to any gene: 1. The CDR3 is 13 amino acids. This CDR3 reads CATSTGGGNTIYF. DNA of the CDR3: TGTGCCACCAGTACAGGGGGAGGAAACACCATATATTTT.

The CDR3 sequence is CAWSSGGAGKRNEQYF. CDR3 DNA: TGTGCCTGGAGTTCCGGAGGAGCGGGAAAGAGGAACGAGCAGTACTTC. The chain uses TRBV30 and TRBJ2-7, with 7 nucleotides matching TRBD2. This CDR3 has 16 amino acids. Trimming cost V 2 bases and J 5 bases; bases outside gene matches: 15. Germline loops: CDR1 GTSNPN, CDR2 SVGIG (reference sequence).

Only one count was recorded for this clone. The rearrangement uses TRBV5-1 and TRBJ1-1, with D perhaps TRBD1 (6 bases). The V and J ends lost 2 bases and 1 base respectively, with 12 bases between them. CDR3 size: 15 residues. Germline lookup yields CDR1 SGHRS and CDR2 YFSETQ. The CDR3 nucleotides read TGCGCCAGCAGCTTACGGACAGACTCGAACACTGAAGCTTTCTTT. It codes for CASSLRTDSNTEAFF.

The chain joins TRBV7-9 to TRBJ2-2, with 12 bases lining up with TRBD2. The V and J ends lost 5 bases and 5 bases, in that order; junction bases with no gene match: 6. CDR1 SEHNR and CDR2 FQNEAQ come from the germline V gene (reference sequence). The CDR3 consists of 16 residues. The chain's CDR3 is CASSLGLAGRTGELFF. CDR3 nucleotide sequence: TGTGCCAGCAGCCTAGGACTAGCGGGACGGACCGGGGAGCTGTTTTTT.

The chain couples TRBV7-9 to TRBJ2-7; possible D gene TRBD2, 5 bases. CDR1 is SEHNR and CDR2 is FQNEAQ in the germline V gene (reference sequence). The CDR3 has 15 residues. Trimming removed 4 bases at V and 5 bases at J, with 18 bases between. The CDR3 nucleotides read TGTGCCAGCAGCTCGGCCACTACACTAGGCGACGAGCAGTACTTC. It is translated as CASSSATTLGDEQYF. The variable domain in full, completed from reference TRBV7-9 and TRBJ2-7, reads DTGVSQNPRHKITKRGQNVTFRCDPISEHNRLYWYRQTLGQGPEFLTYFQNEAQLEKSRLLSDRFSAERPKGSFSTLEIQRTEQGDSAMYLCASSSATTLGDEQYFGPGTRLTVT.

The V call is TRBV7-9, the J call TRBJ1-4; 8 nucleotides agree with TRBD1. CDR3 size: 16 residues. Unmatched junction bases numbered 4, after V lost 0 bases and J lost 4 bases. CDR1 is SEHNR, CDR2 FQNEAQ, per germline (reference sequence). This CDR3 reads CASSLARGLDNEKLFF. Here the CDR3 DNA reads TGTGCCAGCAGCTTAGCCAGGGGGCTCGATAATGAAAAACTGTTTTTT.

The V call is TRBV20-1, the J call TRBJ1-1; no clear D. Deletions cut 5 bases from V and 10 bases from J, with 8 bases between. Per the germline V gene, CDR1 is DFQATT and CDR2 is SNEGSKA (reference sequence). CDR3 size: 9 residues. In DNA, the CDR3 is TGCAGTGCTCGCCCCGGAGCTTTCTTT. This encodes CSARPGAFF.

This clone has ten or more counts. The V call is TRBV18, the J call TRBJ1-2; tentative D call: TRBD1 (5 bases). Trimming removed 1 base at V and 0 bases at J, with 6 bases between. The CDR3 consists of 14 residues. CDR1 is KGHSH and CDR2 is LQKENI in the germline V gene. The CDR3 sequence: CASSPQGTNYGYTF. The DNA of the CDR3 is TGTGCCAGCTCACCACAGGGGACTAACTATGGCTACACCTTC.